This TCR beta chain was found in a study of identical twins. In this sample, this clonotype turned up a few times. Its antigen is unidentified. The CDR3 sequence is 12 residues long. Germline-derived CDR1 and CDR2 are LGHDT and YNNKEL (reference sequence). Deletions cut 1 base from V and 9 bases from J, with 7 bases between. A single record per CDR3 protein comes from TCRdb applying MiXCR to the 5' RACE reads. This repertoire shows 500,000 or so distinct CDR3 sequences, around 20% found once; its top ten account for around 0.91%. Points from the study as a whole: Cord blood beta clonotypes that were abundant carried fewer insertions, and memory repertoires showed no such trend.

This sample also belongs to another study, concerning T cells expressing NK-cell markers. From that paper: Of CD8+ T cells, about 1.0-7.5% belonged to dominant NKG2C+ clonotypes in roughly 6 donors.

The sequenced sample was CD4+ T cells sorted from blood. The chain combines TRBV3-1 with TRBJ2-1; no firm D call. The TCR was taken from a woman aged 18-35 years in good health. CDR3: CASSQVVGEQFF. The CDR3 nucleotides read TGTGCCAGCAGCCAAGTGGTTGGTGAGCAGTTCTTC.